A selection of T cell receptor beta chains follows, all from one sample in a study of identical twins. TCRdb reprocessed the 5' RACE reads with MiXCR, giving one entry per CDR3 protein. In the table there are roughly 250,000 distinct CDR3 sequences, around 7% of which are singletons. These same records also appear under a second study, on yellow fever vaccine responses in identical twins.

The sample was memory (CD45RO+) T cells sorted from blood. These receptors all come from a woman aged 18-35 years in good health. Each CDR3 is given with its conserved first and last residue. The D gene is left open where the match is weak. Size values are once, few and many counts, or a class for expanded clones, and some rows have none.

V gene	clone size	CDR3 length	J gene	D gene	CDR3 DNA	CDR3 protein
TRBV24-1	.	17	TRBJ2-1	TRBD2	TGTGCCACCAGTGATGCCTCTAGCGGGAGGGTCATTAATGAGCAGTTCTTC	CATSDASSGRVINEQFF
TRBV5-8	few	15	TRBJ2-2	TRBD2	TGTGCCAGCAGCCCGGGACTAGCGGGACGTGGGGAGCTGTTTTTT	CASSPGLAGRGELFF
TRBV4-1	.	18	TRBJ2-2	TRBD1	TGCGCCAGCAGCCAAGCCTTCGGGGGACAGGGGTTGACCGGGGAGCTGTTTTTT	CASSQAFGGQGLTGELFF
TRBV29-1	many	13	TRBJ2-5	.	TGCAGCGTAGACGGACGGCTGCAAGAGACCCAGTACTTC	CSVDGRLQETQYF
TRBV24-1	many	19	TRBJ2-1	TRBD1	TGTGCCACCAGTGATTTGTCGCCGAACCGGGACAGAAATTACAATGAGCAGTTCTTC	CATSDLSPNRDRNYNEQFF
TRBV4-2	few	14	TRBJ2-1	TRBD2	TGTGCCAGCAGCCAAGGGACTAGCTACAATGAGCAGTTCTTC	CASSQGTSYNEQFF
TRBV24-1	.	15	TRBJ2-1	.	TGTGCCACCAGTGGGAGAGGGAGTCAGGGTAATGAGCAGTTCTTC	CATSGRGSQGNEQFF
TRBV5-1	few	16	TRBJ1-5	.	TGCGCCAGCAGCTTGGGTAGCGGCGGCCCAAATCAGCCCCAGCATTTT	CASSLGSGGPNQPQHF
TRBV20-1	.	13	TRBJ1-6	TRBD1	TGCAGTGCGAAAGACAGGGGGCGATTTTCCCAAATTTTT	CSAKDRGRFSQIF
TRBV7-9	.	14	TRBJ2-7	.	TGTGCCAGCAGCCCCCACTCAAGCTCCTACGAGCAGTACTTC	CASSPHSSSYEQYF
TRBV12-3/TRBV12-4	few	15	TRBJ2-2	.	TGTGCCAGCAGTTTAAACAGGGGGGGCACCGGGGAGCTGTTTTTT	CASSLNRGGTGELFF
TRBV5-5	many	14	TRBJ2-1	TRBD2	TGTGCCAGCAGCTACGATCTAGCGGCAACAATGAGGTTCTTC	CASSYDLAATMRFF
TRBV4-2	many	14	TRBJ2-7	.	TGTGCCAGCAGCCAAGCCCAGGGGGGCAACGAGCAGTACTTC	CASSQAQGGNEQYF
TRBV12-3/TRBV12-4	.	18	TRBJ2-3	TRBD2	TGTGCCAGCAGTACGGGACTAGCGGGTGCCGGTAGGACAGATACGCATTATTTT	CASSTGLAGAGRTDTHYF
TRBV14	.	16	TRBJ1-1	TRBD1	TGTGCCAGCAGCCAAGATATTTATGGGGACAGGGGCCAAGCTTTCTTT	CASSQDIYGDRGQAFF
TRBV29-1	few	12	TRBJ2-3	.	TGCAGCGTTGAAATTTTCCCAGATACGCAGTATTTT	CSVEIFPDTQYF
TRBV20-1	.	15	TRBJ2-3	.	TGCAGTGCTAGCGGGGTCGGGACGGTGACAGATACGCAGTATTTT	CSASGVGTVTDTQYF
TRBV9	few	13	TRBJ1-2	.	TGTGCCAGCAGCCTCAGCCAAACATCTGGCTACACCTTC	CASSLSQTSGYTF
TRBV29-1	.	14	TRBJ1-4	.	TGCAGCGTTTACGGCGGAGGCACTAATGAAAAACTGTTTTTT	CSVYGGGTNEKLFF
TRBV7-9	few	15	TRBJ1-1	.	TGTGCCAGCAGCTTACGTGATGGAGTGAACACTGAAGCTTTCTTT	CASSLRDGVNTEAFF
TRBV28	.	14	TRBJ2-5	.	TGTGCCAGCAGTTCAGGGGTACTCCAAGAGACCCAGTACTTC	CASSSGVLQETQYF
TRBV5-1	.	14	TRBJ1-4	TRBD1	TGCGCCAGCAGCTATACAGGGGGCGATGAAAAACTGTTTTTT	CASSYTGGDEKLFF
TRBV18	.	17	TRBJ2-7	TRBD2	TGTGCCAGCTCACCTAAACTACTAGCGGGAGGGCCCGGCGAGCAGTACTTC	CASSPKLLAGGPGEQYF
TRBV5-1	.	15	TRBJ2-5	.	TGCGCCAGCAGCTTGGATGGGGGTTGGGGAGAGACCCAGTACTTC	CASSLDGGWGETQYF
TRBV12-3/TRBV12-4	many	15	TRBJ2-1	TRBD2	TGTGCCAGCAGTTTTTCTAGCGGGGGGTCCAATGAGCAGTTCTTC	CASSFSSGGSNEQFF
TRBV12-3/TRBV12-4	medium-sized	12	TRBJ1-5	.	TGTGCCAGCAGTACCCATGAGAGGCCCCAGCATTTT	CASSTHERPQHF
TRBV2	.	13	TRBJ1-1	.	TGTGCCAGCACAGCGATAATGAACACTGAAGCTTTCTTT	CASTAIMNTEAFF
TRBV3-1	many	18	TRBJ2-6	.	TGTGCCAGCAGCCAAGAGCCAGAAGGTCCCTCTGGGGCCAACGTCCTGACTTTC	CASSQEPEGPSGANVLTF
TRBV14	.	14	TRBJ2-2	TRBD2	TGTGCCAGCAGCCCTAGACTAGCGGTCGGGGAGCTGTTTTTT	CASSPRLAVGELFF
TRBV5-1	many	15	TRBJ2-3	TRBD1	TGCGCCAGCAGCGGAACAGGGGGTAGCACAGATACGCAGTATTTT	CASSGTGGSTDTQYF
TRBV6-1	.	15	TRBJ2-1	TRBD2	TGTGCCAGCAGTCTAGCGGGAGGTGAATTAAATGAGCAGTTCTTC	CASSLAGGELNEQFF
TRBV7-9	.	17	TRBJ2-5	TRBD2	TGTGCCAGCAGCTTAGGGAGGGTAGCGGGGTCTGTAGAGACCCAGTACTTC	CASSLGRVAGSVETQYF
TRBV6-1	few	17	TRBJ2-3	.	TGTGCCAGCAGCCCCTTGGGTTGGGCCGATCCCGCCGATACGCAGTATTTT	CASSPLGWADPADTQYF
TRBV28	many	14	TRBJ2-1	TRBD2	TGTGCCAGCAGTTTGGGACTAGCATGGAATGAGCAGTTCTTC	CASSLGLAWNEQFF
TRBV2	few	16	TRBJ2-3	TRBD2	TGTGCCAGCAGTGATCTTGCGGGGGGGCTAAGAGATACGCAGTATTTT	CASSDLAGGLRDTQYF
TRBV27	few	16	TRBJ1-5	.	TGTGCCAGCAGTGGAAAGCAGGGAGTAAGAAGTCAGCCCCAGCATTTT	CASSGKQGVRSQPQHF
TRBV20-1	.	15	TRBJ2-7	TRBD2	TGCAGTGCAAGACTAAAGCGGGAGGGTATCTACGAGCAGTACTTC	CSARLKREGIYEQYF